The entry that follows covers one T cell receptor beta chain sequence. From germline, CDR1 is PRHDT and CDR2 FYEKMQ (reference sequence). V lost 3 bases to trimming and J lost 1 base; unmatched junction nucleotides: 7. The CDR3 has 17 residues. This entry is derived from a study of response to subunit inactivated influenza vaccine. TCRdb analysed the RT-PCR reads with MiXCR anew, one entry per CDR3 protein. The table includes about 170,000 distinct CDR3 sequences, approximately 12% detected once. The data were also submitted as part of a second study, on T cells expressing NK-cell markers. From that report: In generating TCR beta cDNA, 5'RACE template switching with UMIs was used.

This material consisted of CD8+ T cells sorted from PBMCs, taken about 12 days after vaccination. V is TRBV13 and J is TRBJ2-2, with 8 bases matching TRBD1. This clonotype was sampled from a man aged 50-59 years who received an inactivated influenza vaccine. The CDR3 reads CASSFPPGTGNTGELFF. CDR3 coding DNA: TGTGCCAGCAGCTTCCCTCCCGGGACAGGGAACACCGGGGAGCTGTTTTTT.